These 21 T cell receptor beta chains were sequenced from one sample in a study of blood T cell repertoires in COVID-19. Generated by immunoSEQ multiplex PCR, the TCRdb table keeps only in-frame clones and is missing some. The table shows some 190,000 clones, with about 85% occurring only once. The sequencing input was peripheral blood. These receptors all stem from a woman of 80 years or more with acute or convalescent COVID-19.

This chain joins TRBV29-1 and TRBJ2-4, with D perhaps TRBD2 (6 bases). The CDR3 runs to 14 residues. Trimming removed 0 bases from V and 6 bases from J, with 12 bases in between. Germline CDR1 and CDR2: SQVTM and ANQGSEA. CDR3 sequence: CSVEDPGGRNIQYF. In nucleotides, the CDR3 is TGCAGCGTTGAAGATCCCGGGGGACGAAACATTCAGTACTTC.

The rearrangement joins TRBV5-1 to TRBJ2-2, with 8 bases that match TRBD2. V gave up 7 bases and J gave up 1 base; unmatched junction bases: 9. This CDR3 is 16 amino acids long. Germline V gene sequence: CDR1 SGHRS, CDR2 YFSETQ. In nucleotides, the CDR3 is TGCGCCAGCCGACTAGCGCCCCTTGGGAACACCGGGGAGCTGTTTTTT. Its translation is CASRLAPLGNTGELFF.

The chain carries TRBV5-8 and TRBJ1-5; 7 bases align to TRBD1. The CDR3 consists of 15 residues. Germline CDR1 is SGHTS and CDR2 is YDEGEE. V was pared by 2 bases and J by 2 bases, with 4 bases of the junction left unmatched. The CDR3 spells CASSFRDRGNQPQHF. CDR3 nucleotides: TGTGCCAGCAGCTTCCGGGACAGAGGCAATCAGCCCCAGCATTTT.

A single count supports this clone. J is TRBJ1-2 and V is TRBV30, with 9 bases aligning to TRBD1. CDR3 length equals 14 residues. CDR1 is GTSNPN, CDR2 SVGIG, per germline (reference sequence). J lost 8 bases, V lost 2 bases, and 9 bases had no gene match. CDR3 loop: CAWSRGTGGWGYTF. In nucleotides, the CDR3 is TGTGCCTGGAGTAGGGGTACAGGGGGCTGGGGCTACACCTTC. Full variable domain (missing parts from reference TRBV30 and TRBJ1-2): SQTIHQWPATLVQPVGSPLSLECTVEGTSNPNLYWYRQAAGRGLQLLFYSVGIGQISSEVPQNLSASRPQDRQFILSSKKLLLSDSGFYLCAWSRGTGGWGYTFGSGTRLTVV.

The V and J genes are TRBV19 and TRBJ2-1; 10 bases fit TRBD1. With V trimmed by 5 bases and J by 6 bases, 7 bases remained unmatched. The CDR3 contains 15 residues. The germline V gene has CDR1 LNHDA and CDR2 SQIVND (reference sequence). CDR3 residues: CASSPDRGLINEQFF. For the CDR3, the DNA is TGTGCCAGTAGTCCTGACAGGGGGCTCATCAATGAGCAGTTCTTC.

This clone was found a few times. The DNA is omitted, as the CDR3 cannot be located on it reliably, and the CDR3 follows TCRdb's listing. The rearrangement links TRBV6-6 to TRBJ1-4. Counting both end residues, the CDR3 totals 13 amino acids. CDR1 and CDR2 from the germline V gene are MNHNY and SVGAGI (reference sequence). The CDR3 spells CASILDSNEKLFF.

For the CDR3, the DNA is TGTGCCAGTAGTATCGGGGGAGCCAACACCGGGGAGCTGTTTTTT. It encodes CASSIGGANTGELFF. This rearrangement joins TRBV19 to TRBJ2-2; maybe TRBD2 (6 bases). The CDR3 runs to 15 residues. Per germline, CDR1 LNHDA and CDR2 SQIVND (reference sequence). V lost 3 bases, J lost 2 bases, and 10 bases lay in between.

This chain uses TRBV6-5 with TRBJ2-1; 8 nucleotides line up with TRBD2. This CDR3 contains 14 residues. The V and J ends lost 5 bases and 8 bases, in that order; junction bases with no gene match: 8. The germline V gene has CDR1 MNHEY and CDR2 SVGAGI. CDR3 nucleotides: TGTGCCAGCAGTCCGCGACTAGCGAGGGATGAGCAGTTCTTC. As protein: CASSPRLARDEQFF.

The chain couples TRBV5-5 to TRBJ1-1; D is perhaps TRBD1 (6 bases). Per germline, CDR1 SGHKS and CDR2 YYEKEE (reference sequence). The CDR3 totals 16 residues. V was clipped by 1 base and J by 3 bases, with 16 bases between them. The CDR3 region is CASSLFMRGFDTEAFF. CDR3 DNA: TGTGCCAGCAGCTTGTTTATGAGGGGGTTTGACACTGAAGCTTTCTTT. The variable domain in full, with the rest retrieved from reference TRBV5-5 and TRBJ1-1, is DAGVTQSPTHLIKTRGQQVTLRCSPISGHKSVSWYQQVLGQGPQFIFQYYEKEERGRGNFPDRFSARQFPNYSSELNVNALLLGDSALYLCASSLFMRGFDTEAFFGQGTRLTVV.

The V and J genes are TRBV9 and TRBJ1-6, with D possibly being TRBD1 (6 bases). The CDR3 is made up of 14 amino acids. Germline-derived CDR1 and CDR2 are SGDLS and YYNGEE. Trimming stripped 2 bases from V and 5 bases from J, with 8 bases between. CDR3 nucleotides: TGTGCCAGCAGCGTGGACAGTAATAATTCACCCCTCCACTTT. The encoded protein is CASSVDSNNSPLHF.

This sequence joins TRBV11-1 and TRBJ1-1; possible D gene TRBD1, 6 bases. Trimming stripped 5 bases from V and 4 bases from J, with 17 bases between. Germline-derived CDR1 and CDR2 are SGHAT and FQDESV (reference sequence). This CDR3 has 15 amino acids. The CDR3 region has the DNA TGTGCCAGCAGCCCACGGCAGGGGCTGGGCACTGAAGCTTTCTTT. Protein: CASSPRQGLGTEAFF.

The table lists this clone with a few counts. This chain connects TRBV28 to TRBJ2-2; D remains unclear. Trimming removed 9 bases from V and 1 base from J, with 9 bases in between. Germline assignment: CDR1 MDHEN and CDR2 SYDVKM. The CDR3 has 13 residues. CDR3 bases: TGTGCCAGTCGTATACAGAACACCGGGGAGCTGTTTTTT. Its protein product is CASRIQNTGELFF.

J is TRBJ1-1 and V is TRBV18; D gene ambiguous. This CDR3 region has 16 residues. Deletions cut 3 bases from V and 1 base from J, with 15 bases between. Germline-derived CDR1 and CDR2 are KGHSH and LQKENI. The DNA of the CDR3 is TGTGCCAGCTCACCCATGAATCAGGTATCGAACACTGAAGCTTTCTTT. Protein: CASSPMNQVSNTEAFF.

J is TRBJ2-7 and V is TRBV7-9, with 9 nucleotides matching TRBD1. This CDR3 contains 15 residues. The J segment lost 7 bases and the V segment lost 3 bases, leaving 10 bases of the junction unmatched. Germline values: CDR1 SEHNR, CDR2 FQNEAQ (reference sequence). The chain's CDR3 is CASSFTGGSSGEQYF. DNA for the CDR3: TGTGCCAGCAGCTTTACAGGGGGCAGTTCTGGGGAGCAGTACTTC.

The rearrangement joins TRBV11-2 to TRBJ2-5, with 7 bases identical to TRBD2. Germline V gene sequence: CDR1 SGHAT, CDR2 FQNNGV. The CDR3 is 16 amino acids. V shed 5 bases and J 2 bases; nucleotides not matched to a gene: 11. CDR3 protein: CASSPNQGGPQETQYF. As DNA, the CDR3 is TGTGCCAGCAGCCCTAATCAGGGAGGGCCTCAAGAGACCCAGTACTTC.

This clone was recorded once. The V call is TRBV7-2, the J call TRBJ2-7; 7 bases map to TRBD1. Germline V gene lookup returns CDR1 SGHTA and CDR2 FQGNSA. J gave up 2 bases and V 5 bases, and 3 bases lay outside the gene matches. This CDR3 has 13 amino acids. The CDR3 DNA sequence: TGTGCCAGCAGCCCAGACAGGGCCTACGAGCAGTACTTC. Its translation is CASSPDRAYEQYF.

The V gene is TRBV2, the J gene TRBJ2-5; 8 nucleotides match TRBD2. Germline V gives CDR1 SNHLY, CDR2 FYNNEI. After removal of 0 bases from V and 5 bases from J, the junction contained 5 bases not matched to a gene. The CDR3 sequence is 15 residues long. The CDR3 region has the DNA TGTGCCAGCAGTGAAGCGCTCGGGGGGGCGGAGACCCAGTACTTC. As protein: CASSEALGGAETQYF.

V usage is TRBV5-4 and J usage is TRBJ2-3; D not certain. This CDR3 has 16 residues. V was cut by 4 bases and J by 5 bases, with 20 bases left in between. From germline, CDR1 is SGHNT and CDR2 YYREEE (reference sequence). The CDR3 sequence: CASSPGSVGARDTQYF. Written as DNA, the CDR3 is TGTGCCAGCAGCCCAGGTAGTGTTGGTGCGCGAGATACGCAGTATTTT.

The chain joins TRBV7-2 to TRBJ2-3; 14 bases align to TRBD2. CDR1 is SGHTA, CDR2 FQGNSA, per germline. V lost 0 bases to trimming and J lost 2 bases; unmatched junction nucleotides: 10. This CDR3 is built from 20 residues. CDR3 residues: CASSLALTSGRARLTDTQYF. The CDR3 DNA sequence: TGTGCCAGCAGCTTAGCCCTGACTAGCGGGAGGGCCAGGCTCACAGATACGCAGTATTTT.

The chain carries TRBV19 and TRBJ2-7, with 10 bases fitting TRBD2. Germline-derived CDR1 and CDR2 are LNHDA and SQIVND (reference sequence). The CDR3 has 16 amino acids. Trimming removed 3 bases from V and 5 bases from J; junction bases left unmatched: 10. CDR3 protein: CASSIVSGLAVDEQYF. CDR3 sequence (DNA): TGTGCCAGTAGTATCGTTTCAGGACTAGCGGTGGACGAGCAGTACTTC.

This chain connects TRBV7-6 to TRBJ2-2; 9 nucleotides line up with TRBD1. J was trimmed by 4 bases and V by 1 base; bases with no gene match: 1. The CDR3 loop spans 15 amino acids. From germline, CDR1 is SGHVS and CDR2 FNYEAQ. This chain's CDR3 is CASSLGQGGTGELFF. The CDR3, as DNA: TGTGCCAGCAGCTTAGGACAGGGGGGCACCGGGGAGCTGTTTTTT.